This T cell receptor (beta chain) was retrieved from a study of Graves' ophthalmopathy and Graves' hyperthyroidism. Study observations and caveats: Detection in blood was also observed for most expanded thyroid clonotypes above 0.001 frequency.

Scientists amplified the TCR beta CDR3 regions from RNA transcripts. The authors performed first-round RT-PCR with HTBI primers and then a second-round multiplex PCR. A single record per CDR3 protein comes from TCRdb applying MiXCR to the multiplex PCR reads. Here the sample spans approximately 500,000 distinct CDR3 sequences, around 15% being singletons. Patients with other autoimmune diseases, uncontrolled infections, pregnancy or lactation were excluded. From fresh peripheral blood, roughly 9.3 ml in volume, the PBMCs were obtained. This clonotype was recorded many times. Its target is unknown. CDR3 length: 16 amino acids. Trimming took 0 bases from V and 3 from J; bases not matched to a gene: 3. The germline CDR1 and CDR2 sequences are ENHRY and SYGVKD.

The receptor was isolated from a woman aged 30 to 39 with Graves' ophthalmopathy. Sequences were obtained from blood. The chain employs TRBV10-3 and TRBJ2-5; 11 bases match TRBD2. For the CDR3, the DNA is TGTGCCATCAGTGAGTCGATACTAGCGGGGGAAGAGACCCAGTACTTC. Translation: CAISESILAGEETQYF.